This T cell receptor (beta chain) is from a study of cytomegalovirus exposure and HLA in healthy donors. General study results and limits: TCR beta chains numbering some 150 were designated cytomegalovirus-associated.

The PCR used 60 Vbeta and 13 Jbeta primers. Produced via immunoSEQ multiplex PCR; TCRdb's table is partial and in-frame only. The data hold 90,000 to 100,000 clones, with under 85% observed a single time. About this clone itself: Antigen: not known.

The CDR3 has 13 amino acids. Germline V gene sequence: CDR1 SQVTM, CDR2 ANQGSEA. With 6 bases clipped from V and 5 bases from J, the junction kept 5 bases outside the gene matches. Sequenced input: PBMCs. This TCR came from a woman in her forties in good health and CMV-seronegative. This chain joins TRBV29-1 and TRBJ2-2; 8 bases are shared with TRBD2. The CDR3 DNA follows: TGCAGCGTGGGGACTAGATGGACCGGGGAGCTGTTTTTT. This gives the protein CSVGTRWTGELFF.